What follows is one TCR beta chain and its context. The antigen remains unidentified. This record belongs to a study of T cell responses to AZD1222 COVID-19 vaccine. The study's findings and limits: Clonal diversity was possibly underestimated, and the donors were mostly white British, with more females.

Here immunoSEQ multiplex PCR was the method, and the copy in TCRdb shows in-frame clones only, minus some. The sample lists 95,000 to 150,000 clones; roughly nine tenths were seen once. Deletions cut 0 bases from V and 3 bases from J, with 9 bases between. The germline V gene encodes CDR1 SGDLS and CDR2 YYNGEE. The CDR3 spans 14 residues. The source of this sequence is an adult in good health. The V and J genes are TRBV9 and TRBJ1-1; no definite D call. Sequenced material: peripheral blood, taken on day 0 of AZD1222 vaccination. The CDR3 DNA reads TGTGCCAGCAGCGTAGACGGAAGGGACACTGAAGCTTTCTTT. It is translated as CASSVDGRDTEAFF.